The 21 T cell receptor beta chains below come from one sample, sequenced in a study of cytomegalovirus exposure and HLA in healthy donors (dated by TCRdb to the late 2010s). Libraries were constructed by the immunoSEQ multiplex PCR assay. TCRdb mirrors the immuneACCESS table, restricted to in-frame sequences. Some clones are absent from its copies; in checked studies, under half trace to an unresolved V gene, and the reason for the others is unknown. The sample table contains 140,000 to 150,000 clones; only one count was recorded for about 95% of them. The ten biggest clones cover 1.8% of the sample. Sequencing used PBMCs. All receptors come from a man younger than 30 in good health and CMV-seropositive.

The V call is TRBV28, the J call TRBJ2-7, with TRBD2 as a possible D gene (6 bases). The CDR3 spans 14 residues. Looked up from germline, CDR1 is MDHEN and CDR2 is SYDVKM. Trimming removed 3 bases at V and 2 bases at J, with 11 bases between. CDR3 residues: CASSFIAVTYEQYF. Here the CDR3 DNA reads TGTGCCAGCAGTTTTATAGCGGTCACCTACGAGCAGTACTTC. The entire variable domain, with the rest obtained from reference TRBV28 and TRBJ2-7, is as follows: DVKVTQSSRYLVKRTGEKVFLECVQDMDHENMFWYRQDPGLGLRLIYFSYDVKMKEKGDIPEGYSVSREKKERFSLILESASTNQTSMYLCASSFIAVTYEQYFGPGTRLTVT.

The V call is TRBV5-1, the J call TRBJ1-3; 7 bases are a match to TRBD1. The trim removed 4 bases at V and 4 bases at J, leaving 8 bases unmatched. The CDR3 has 15 residues. The V gene's germline CDR1 is SGHRS and CDR2 YFSETQ. As DNA, the CDR3 is TGCGCCAGCAGCCCCGATACAGGGGTCGGAAACACCATATATTTT. Its translation: CASSPDTGVGNTIYF.

The chain is built from TRBV5-1 and TRBJ2-1; the match to TRBD2 covers 13 bases. The CDR3 sequence is 14 residues long. J gave up 11 bases and V 6 bases, and 8 bases lay outside the gene matches. Germline V gene data show CDR1 as SGHRS and CDR2 as YFSETQ. The CDR3 is CASKGGLAGRKQFF. The CDR3 bases are TGCGCCAGCAAGGGGGGACTAGCGGGAAGAAAGCAGTTCTTC.

The CDR3 region is CASSQVIQGAGNEQYF. The CDR3 DNA follows: TGCGCCAGCAGCCAAGTAATACAGGGGGCTGGGAACGAGCAGTACTTC. The chain is built from TRBV5-1 and TRBJ2-7; 9 bases match TRBD1. This CDR3 contains 16 residues. Germline V gene lookup returns CDR1 SGHRS and CDR2 YFSETQ. With 4 bases clipped from V and 5 bases from J, the junction kept 13 bases outside the gene matches.

The chain links TRBV6-5 to TRBJ2-3; D might be TRBD2 (5 bases). Germline CDR1 MNHEY, CDR2 SVGAGI. V lost 3 bases and J lost 4, with 14 bases in between. CDR3 size: 15 residues. The CDR3: CASSYRGQEADTQYF. The CDR3, as DNA: TGTGCCAGCAGTTATAGAGGGCAGGAAGCAGATACGCAGTATTTT.

The chain couples TRBV29-1 to TRBJ1-2; D possibly corresponds to TRBD1 (5 bases). V was pared by 4 bases and J by 8 bases, with 23 bases between. The CDR3 is 15 residues long. CDR1 is SQVTM and CDR2 is ANQGSEA in the germline V gene. Here the CDR3 DNA reads TGCAGCGTTGGCGGGACCTTAGGGACCGACCCGGGCTACACCTTC. Its translation: CSVGGTLGTDPGYTF.

V and J are TRBV27 and TRBJ2-7; D remains ambiguous. Trimming cost V 4 bases and J 7 bases, with 14 bases left between them. Germline CDR1 is MNHEY and CDR2 is SMNVEV (reference sequence). The CDR3 loop spans 13 amino acids. DNA of the CDR3: TGTGCCAGCAGTTCCACCTACAGTCCGGAGCAGTACTTC. It is translated as CASSSTYSPEQYF.

The chain has TRBV2 and TRBJ2-1, with D perhaps TRBD2 (5 bases). CDR1 is SNHLY, CDR2 FYNNEI, per germline. V gave up 8 bases and J gave up 5 bases, with 7 bases separating them. The CDR3 is 11 residues long. The chain's CDR3 is CASEEDNEQFF. The DNA of the CDR3 is TGTGCCAGCGAGGAGGACAATGAGCAGTTCTTC.

The chain is built from TRBV5-1 and TRBJ2-1, with TRBD2 identical over 7 bases. J lost 1 base, V lost 0 bases, and 10 bases had no gene match. Germline CDR1 SGHRS, CDR2 YFSETQ. This CDR3 has 18 residues. CDR3 region: CASSLDGGRGHSYNEQFF. The CDR3 nucleotides read TGCGCCAGCAGCTTGGACGGCGGGAGAGGACATTCCTACAATGAGCAGTTCTTC.

The chain links TRBV5-1 to TRBJ1-2, with D possibly being TRBD1 (6 bases). The germline gives CDR1 SGHRS, CDR2 YFSETQ. The CDR3 has 16 residues. Trimming removed 5 bases at V and 2 bases at J, with 19 bases between. CDR3 sequence: CASSFLQGPLNYGYTF. The CDR3 bases are TGCGCCAGCAGTTTTCTCCAGGGGCCTTTAAACTATGGCTACACCTTC.

V is TRBV7-2 and J is TRBJ2-7; D is uncertain. CDR1 and CDR2 from the germline V gene are SGHTA and FQGNSA. Trimming pared 4 bases from V and 6 bases from J, leaving 10 bases between. This CDR3 region has 12 residues. CDR3 DNA sequence: TGTGCCAGCAGCTCCCCAAGAGGCGAGCAGTACTTC. Protein: CASSSPRGEQYF.

The chain employs TRBV5-1 and TRBJ2-2; 11 bases map to TRBD2. Trimming at V came to 1 base and at J to 6 bases, leaving 2 bases not matched to a gene. CDR1 and CDR2 (germline): SGHRS, YFSETQ. The CDR3 covers 15 residues. CDR3 sequence: CASSLTSGSAGELFF. The CDR3 nucleotides read TGCGCCAGCAGCTTGACTAGCGGGAGCGCCGGGGAGCTGTTTTTT.

This clone appeared a single time. The chain combines TRBV28 with TRBJ1-1; D may be TRBD1 (6 bases). The germline V and J ends were trimmed by 6 bases and 11 bases, with 19 bases remaining between them. In germline, CDR1 is MDHEN, CDR2 SYDVKM. The length of the CDR3 is 13 residues. As DNA, the CDR3 is TGTGCCAGCAGATCCCCGCGGGGGGCTGCCGCTTTCTTT. Translation: CASRSPRGAAAFF.

The chain links TRBV27 to TRBJ2-2, with D possibly TRBD1 on 5 matching bases. The CDR3 runs 14 residues. The V gene's germline CDR1 is MNHEY and CDR2 SMNVEV (reference sequence). V was cut by 4 bases and J by 1 base, with 7 bases left in between. The CDR3 reads CASSWQGNTGELFF. Written as DNA, the CDR3 is TGTGCCAGCAGTTGGCAGGGGAACACCGGGGAGCTGTTTTTT.

V gene TRBV7-9 combines with J gene TRBJ2-1, with TRBD2 matching 7 bases. The germline V gene has CDR1 SEHNR and CDR2 FQNEAQ (reference sequence). The CDR3 length is 16 residues. Unmatched junction bases numbered 7, after V lost 5 bases and J lost 0 bases. CDR3 in amino acids: CASSPLAASSYNEQFF. CDR3 bases: TGTGCCAGCAGCCCGCTAGCGGCCAGCTCCTACAATGAGCAGTTCTTC.

This chain connects TRBV7-2 to TRBJ1-5; 9 nucleotides match TRBD1. Germline-derived CDR1 and CDR2 are SGHTA and FQGNSA. V trimming: 4 bases; J trimming: 9 bases; junction bases outside the gene matches: 7. The CDR3 loop spans 14 amino acids. The CDR3 reads CASSSGTGYWPQHF. Here the CDR3 DNA reads TGTGCCAGCAGCTCCGGGACAGGGTACTGGCCCCAGCATTTT.

Points on this clone: Without the conserved terminal phenylalanine or tryptophan, this CDR3 likely stems from a read error. It is unclear where the CDR3 begins or ends on the DNA, so no DNA is shown, and the CDR3 is as TCRdb lists it. The chain carries TRBV5-5 and TRBJ2-7; TRBD2 was called by the table and not checked on the DNA. Germline V gene lookup returns CDR1 SGHKS and CDR2 YYEKEE (reference sequence). Both ends counted, the CDR3 spans 8 residues. The chain's CDR3 is CASSSGLS.

The CDR3, as DNA: TGTGCCAGCAGTTTTGGCCAAAACAGGGTCTACGAGCAGTACTTC. This gives the protein CASSFGQNRVYEQYF. The chain uses TRBV28 and TRBJ2-7, with D maybe TRBD1 (6 bases). The CDR3 consists of 15 residues. Germline-derived CDR1 and CDR2 are MDHEN and SYDVKM. V lost 3 bases, J lost 3 bases, and 15 bases lay in between.

This rearrangement joins TRBV2 to TRBJ1-6; TRBD1 is a possible D gene (5 bases). The V and J ends lost 6 bases and 7 bases respectively, with 10 bases between them. Germline V gives CDR1 SNHLY, CDR2 FYNNEI. There are 13 residues in the CDR3. The CDR3 sequence: CASRGGDNSPLHF. The CDR3 DNA is TGTGCCAGCAGGGGGGGGGACAATTCACCCCTCCACTTT.

The chain recombines TRBV19 with TRBJ1-1; 7 bases are a match to TRBD1. Germline trimming cut 3 bases from V and 2 bases from J; bases unmatched to any gene: 9. Germline CDR1 and CDR2: LNHDA and SQIVND (reference sequence). CDR3 length equals 16 residues. This chain's CDR3 is CASSMLPGTDNTEAFF. For the CDR3, the DNA is TGTGCCAGTAGTATGCTTCCCGGGACAGACAACACTGAAGCTTTCTTT.

The chain has TRBV6-5 and TRBJ1-1; 7 bases fit TRBD1. V was clipped by 8 bases and J by 3 bases; unmatched bases: 9. CDR3 length: 14 residues. Per the germline V gene, CDR1 is MNHEY and CDR2 is SVGAGI. For the CDR3, the DNA is TGTGCCAGCGATCGTGGAGGGGGCCACACTGAAGCTTTCTTT. This gives the protein CASDRGGGHTEAFF.